This TCR beta chain is from a study of CD8 T cells in Susac syndrome. The CDR3 is made up of 18 amino acids. Germline V CDR1 and CDR2: SGHRS, YFSETQ. The J segment lost 2 bases and the V segment lost 3 bases, leaving 11 bases of the junction unmatched. RNA totalling roughly 0.45 to 1 ug underwent reverse transcription with random hexamers. TCRdb independently ran MiXCR on the immunoSEQ multiplex PCR reads; one entry per CDR3 protein. The sample has over 95,000 distinct CDR3 sequences, 92% seen once; the top ten hold over 0.12%. V usage is TRBV5-1 and J usage is TRBJ2-2; TRBD1 aligns across 9 bases. This receptor was taken from a human donor in good health. Sequencing was performed on CD4+ T cells from PBMCs. The CDR3 protein is CASSSEPLGQGNTGELFF. The CDR3 DNA sequence: TGCGCCAGCAGCTCGGAGCCCCTGGGACAGGGAAACACCGGGGAGCTGTTTTTT.